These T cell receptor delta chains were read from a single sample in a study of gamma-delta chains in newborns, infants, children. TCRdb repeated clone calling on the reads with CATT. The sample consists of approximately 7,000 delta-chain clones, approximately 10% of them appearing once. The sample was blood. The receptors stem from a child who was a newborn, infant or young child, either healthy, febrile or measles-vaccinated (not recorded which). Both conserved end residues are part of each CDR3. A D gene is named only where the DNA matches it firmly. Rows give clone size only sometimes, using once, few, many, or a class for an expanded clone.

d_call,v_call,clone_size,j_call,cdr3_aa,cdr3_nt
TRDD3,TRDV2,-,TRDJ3,CACDTVGDKENWDTRQMFF,TGTGCCTGTGACACGGTCGGGGATAAAGAGAACTGGGACACCCGACAGATGTTTTTC
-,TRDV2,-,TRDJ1,CACDTVGARPEPQYTDKLIF,TGTGCCTGTGACACCGTCGGAGCCCGTCCGGAGCCCCAGTACACCGATAAACTCATCTTT
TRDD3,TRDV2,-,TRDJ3,CACDMSGGESSWDTRQMFF,TGTGCCTGTGACATGTCTGGGGGTGAGAGCTCCTGGGACACCCGACAGATGTTTTTC
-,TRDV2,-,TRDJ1,CACDTMEGYTDKLIF,TGTGCCTGTGACACCATGGAAGGTTACACCGATAAACTCATCTTT
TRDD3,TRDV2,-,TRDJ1,CACDTLMGEPYTDKLIF,TGTGCCTGTGACACGTTAATGGGGGAGCCTTACACCGATAAACTCATCTTT
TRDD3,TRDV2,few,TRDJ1,CACDTVSTGGFSGTDKLIF,TGTGCCTGTGACACCGTTTCTACTGGGGGATTCTCGGGGACCGATAAACTCATCTTT
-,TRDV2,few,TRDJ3,CACDTWGGTSSWDTRQMFF,TGTGCCTGTGACACGTGGGGAGGTACTAGCTCCTGGGACACCCGACAGATGTTTTTC
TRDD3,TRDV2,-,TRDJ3,CACTRLGGNSWDTRQMFF,TGTGCCTGCACCCGGCTGGGGGGAAACTCCTGGGACACCCGACAGATGTTTTTC
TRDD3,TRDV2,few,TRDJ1,CACDIITGGSKLIF,TGTGCCTGTGACATTATTACTGGGGGATCCAAACTCATTTTT
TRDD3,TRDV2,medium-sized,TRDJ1,CACEGLGDLSTDKLIF,TGTGCCTGTGAAGGACTGGGGGATTTATCCACCGATAAACTCATCTTT
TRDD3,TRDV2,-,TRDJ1,CACDSLGVYDKLIF,TGCGCCTGTGACAGTCTGGGGGTCTATGATAAACTCATCTTT
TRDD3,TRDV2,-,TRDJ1,CACDTVSSGGYTDKLIF,TGTGCCTGTGACACTGTTAGTTCTGGGGGCTACACCGATAAACTCATCTTT
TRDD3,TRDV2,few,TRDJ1,CACDTLLGDIPRTDKLIF,TGTGCCTGTGACACTTTACTGGGGGATATCCCGCGCACCGATAAACTCATCTTT
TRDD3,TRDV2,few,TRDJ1,CACDSILRSGGLDDKLIF,TGTGCCTGTGACTCGATTCTACGATCCGGGGGATTAGACGATAAACTCATCTTT
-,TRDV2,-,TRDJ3,CACDTGGFLSSWDTRQMFF,TGTGCCTGTGACACCGGGGGATTCCTAAGCTCCTGGGACACCCGACAGATGTTTTTC
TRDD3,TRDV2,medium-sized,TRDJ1,CACDALGDTRVVDDKLIF,TGTGCCTGTGACGCCTTGGGGGATACGAGGGTAGTGGACGATAAACTCATCTTT
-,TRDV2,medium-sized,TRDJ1,CACDKVHSLGTVINTDKLIF,TGTGCCTGTGACAAAGTCCATTCCCTGGGGACGGTCATTAACACCGATAAACTCATCTTT
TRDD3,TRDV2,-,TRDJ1,CACGALKRGIPYTDKLIF,TGTGCCTGTGGCGCCCTTAAGAGGGGGATACCGTACACCGATAAACTCATCTTT
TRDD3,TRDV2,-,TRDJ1,CACDILGDPYTDKLIF,TGTGCCTGTGACATACTGGGGGACCCGTACACCGATAAACTCATCTTT
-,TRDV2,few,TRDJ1,CACDPVTSGEYISDKLIF,TGTGCCTGTGACCCCGTTACTTCTGGGGAATACATTTCCGATAAACTCATCTTT
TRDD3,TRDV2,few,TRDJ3,CACDTVLGESSWDTRQMFF,TGTGCCTGTGACACTGTACTGGGGGAGAGCTCCTGGGACACCCGACAGATGTTTTTC
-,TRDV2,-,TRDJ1,CACDILGERGDKLIF,TGTGCCTGTGACATCCTTGGGGAACGAGGCGATAAACTCATCTTT
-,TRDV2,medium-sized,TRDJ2,CACDTVLPGLGQTAQLFF,TGTGCCTGTGACACCGTCCTACCTGGTCTGGGGCAGACAGCACAACTCTTCTTT
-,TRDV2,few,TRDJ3,CACDTGWGSWDTRQMFF,TGTGCCTGTGACACCGGCTGGGGCTCCTGGGACACCCGACAGATGTTTTTC
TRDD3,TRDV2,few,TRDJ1,CACDRLPPGGIRFSESDKLIF,TGTGCCTGTGACCGCCTGCCTCCCGGGGGGATACGGTTTAGTGAGTCCGATAAACTCATCTTT
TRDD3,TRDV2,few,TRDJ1,CACDTHSVWGITDKLIF,TGTGCCTGTGACACCCACAGCGTATGGGGGATAACCGATAAACTCATCTTT
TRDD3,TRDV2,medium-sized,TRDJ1,CACDTLIPGGLYTDKLIF,TGTGCCTGTGACACCTTAATCCCTGGGGGACTGTACACCGATAAACTCATCTTT
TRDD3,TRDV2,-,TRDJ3,CACDTAGGLYDSWDTRQMFF,TGTGCCTGTGACACCGCTGGGGGCCTATACGACTCCTGGGACACCCGACAGATGTTTTTC
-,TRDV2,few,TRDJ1,CACDTVGTHTDKLIF,TGTGCCTGTGACACCGTGGGGACTCACACCGATAAACTCATCTTT
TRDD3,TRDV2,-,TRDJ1,CACDTMDTGGPRRLPDKLIF,TGTGCCTGTGACACTATGGATACTGGGGGACCCCGTAGGTTGCCCGATAAACTCATCTTT
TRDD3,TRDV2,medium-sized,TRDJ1,CACDTLAGGPDTDKLIF,TGTGCCTGTGACACTCTAGCTGGGGGTCCCGACACCGATAAACTCATCTTT
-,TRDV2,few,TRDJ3,CACDTLVGGSSWDTRQMFF,TGTGCCTGTGACACCCTGGTGGGGGGAAGCTCCTGGGACACCCGACAGATGTTTTTC